One sample yielded the 25 T cell receptor beta chains listed below, sequenced in a study of T cells in Graves' hyperthyroidism and ophthalmopathy. Researchers took RNA transcripts and amplified the TCR beta CDR3 regions from them. The study used the HTBI primer set for a first-round RT-PCR of the TCR CDR3. TCRdb redid the calling of the multiplex PCR reads with MiXCR, one entry per CDR3 protein. The sample holds 800,000 or so distinct CDR3 sequences, roughly 37% seen once. Sequencing was done on a sample of blood. These TCRs come from a man aged 18 to 29 with Graves' hyperthyroidism.

This clonotype was seen repeatedly, ten times or more. The V call is TRBV2, the J call TRBJ2-1, with 12 bases that match TRBD2. Per the germline V gene, CDR1 is SNHLY and CDR2 is FYNNEI. The CDR3 runs 15 residues. V trimming: 6 bases; J trimming: 8 bases; junction bases outside the gene matches: 8. The CDR3 coding sequence is TGTGCCAGCAGGGAGACTAGCGGGAGATATGATGAGCAGTTCTTC. It encodes CASRETSGRYDEQFF. Using reference TRBV2 and TRBJ2-1 for the parts outside the CDR3, the full variable domain is EPEVTQTPSHQVTQMGQEVILRCVPISNHLYFYWYRQILGQKVEFLVSFYNNEISEKSEIFDDQFSVERPDGSNFTLKIRSTKLEDSAMYFCASRETSGRYDEQFFGPGTRLTVL.

The V gene is TRBV20-1, the J gene TRBJ1-5; D remains ambiguous. Germline V gives CDR1 DFQATT, CDR2 SNEGSKA (reference sequence). CDR3 length equals 14 residues. The germline V and J ends were trimmed by 0 bases and 1 base, with 7 bases remaining between them. DNA for the CDR3: TGCAGTGCTAGAGATTCCTGGAGCAATCAGCCCCAGCATTTT. Residues: CSARDSWSNQPQHF.

The J gene is TRBJ2-2, the V gene TRBV7-8; D might be TRBD1 (6 bases). Germline CDR1 is SGHVS and CDR2 is FQNEAQ. The CDR3 sequence is 17 residues long. With 2 bases removed from V and 0 bases from J, the gap between germline ends came to 13 bases. CDR3 nucleotide sequence: TGTGCCAGCAGCTTAAGGGGGACCGCGCCGAACACCGGGGAGCTGTTTTTT. This codes for CASSLRGTAPNTGELFF.

The chain uses TRBV20-1 and TRBJ1-1; no clear D. Germline-derived CDR1 and CDR2 are DFQATT and SNEGSKA (reference sequence). The ends were cut back, 0 bases at V and 10 bases at J, with 18 bases in the middle. The CDR3 length is 14 residues. The DNA of the CDR3 is TGCAGTGCTAGAGATCGGCGTACCAGTATGCTAGCTTTCTTT. Encoded protein: CSARDRRTSMLAFF.

The V gene is TRBV12-3 or TRBV12-4, the J gene TRBJ2-5; the match to TRBD1 covers 8 bases. This CDR3 is built from 15 residues. V dropped 6 bases and J dropped 5; count of bases not matched to a gene: 11. The CDR3 sequence: CASSPTGALVETQYF. The CDR3 DNA is TGTGCCAGCAGCCCGACAGGGGCTCTAGTGGAGACCCAGTACTTC.

This clonotype was detected only a few times. The V gene is TRBV20-1, the J gene TRBJ2-7; 8 nucleotides align to TRBD1. The CDR3 is 14 residues long. V trimming: 6 bases; J trimming: 3 bases; junction bases outside the gene matches: 10. Looked up from germline, CDR1 is DFQATT and CDR2 is SNEGSKA (reference sequence). The CDR3: CSAIPDRGYYEQYF. The CDR3 DNA follows: TGCAGTGCCATCCCAGACAGGGGATACTACGAGCAGTACTTC.

Many counts were recorded for this clonotype. The CDR3 reads CASSIQGLGATEAFF. CDR3 sequence (DNA): TGTGCCAGCAGCATACAGGGGCTGGGCGCCACTGAAGCTTTCTTT. This chain links TRBV7-2 with TRBJ1-1; 7 positions agree with TRBD1. The CDR3 is made up of 15 amino acids. V was clipped by 5 bases and J by 4 bases; unmatched bases: 10. Germline CDR1 SGHTA, CDR2 FQGNSA.

The chain has TRBV29-1 and TRBJ1-2; 7 bases are shared with TRBD1. Germline CDR1 is SQVTM and CDR2 is ANQGSEA. V shed 5 bases, J shed 2 bases, and the junction held 5 bases outside the gene matches. There are 13 residues in the CDR3. The CDR3 nucleotides read TGCAGCGTTCTCGGACAGGTGAACTATGGCTACACCTTC. It encodes CSVLGQVNYGYTF. Filled out from reference TRBV29-1 and TRBJ1-2, the complete variable domain reads SAVISQKPSRDICQRGTSLTIQCQVDSQVTMMFWYRQQPGQSLTLIATANQGSEATYESGFVIDKFPISRPNLTFSTLTVSNMSPEDSSIYLCSVLGQVNYGYTFGSGTRLTVV.

The table lists this clonotype with many counts. The V and J genes are TRBV10-3 and TRBJ2-7; possibly TRBD2 for D (6 bases). This CDR3 is built from 12 residues. Trimming shortened V by 6 bases and J by 0 bases, and 6 bases separated the two germline ends. From germline, CDR1 is ENHRY and CDR2 SYGVKD. In DNA, the CDR3 is TGTGCCATCAGCGGGAGCTCCTACGAGCAGTACTTC. Residues: CAISGSSYEQYF.

The sample holds one count of this clonotype. With a much larger clone just one base away, this may be a read error. The chain uses TRBV29-1 and TRBJ1-1; a weak D match, TRBD1 (5 bases). The CDR3 has 13 amino acids. Trimming stripped 6 bases from V and 5 bases from J, with 16 bases between. Germline V gene data show CDR1 as SQVTM and CDR2 as ANQGSEA. CDR3 sequence reads: CSVAKAGLTEAFF. The CDR3 DNA is TGCAGCGTCGCGAAGGCGGGGCTAACTGAAGCTTTCTTT.

This clonotype appeared many times. The chain is built from TRBV7-6 and TRBJ1-5, with D unresolved. The CDR3 runs 13 residues. V shed 1 base and J shed 6 bases, with 7 bases lying between them. Germline V lookup: CDR1 SGHVS, CDR2 FNYEAQ. The CDR3, as DNA: TGTGCCAGCAGCTTAGGGCCAGTTCAGCCCCAGCATTTT. Its protein is CASSLGPVQPQHF.

The J gene is TRBJ1-6, the V gene TRBV29-1, with D tentatively TRBD1 (6 bases). The germline V and J ends were trimmed by 7 bases and 5 bases, with 12 bases remaining between them. The CDR3 is made up of 13 amino acids. The germline gives CDR1 SQVTM, CDR2 ANQGSEA. The CDR3 coding sequence is TGCAGCGGAGGACAGCCCCATAATTCACCCCTCCACTTT. Translating gives CSGGQPHNSPLHF. Based on the CDR3 plus reference TRBV29-1 and TRBJ1-6, the full variable domain is SAVISQKPSRDICQRGTSLTIQCQVDSQVTMMFWYRQQPGQSLTLIATANQGSEATYESGFVIDKFPISRPNLTFSTLTVSNMSPEDSSIYLCSGGQPHNSPLHFGNGTRLTVT.

Details on this clonotype: Without the conserved terminal phenylalanine or tryptophan, this CDR3 likely stems from a read error. J is TRBJ1-1 and V is TRBV6-1; D gene unclear. V lost 5 bases and J 6 bases, leaving 10 bases between the germline ends. This CDR3 region has 12 residues. Germline V CDR1 and CDR2: MNHNS, SASEGT. CDR3 in DNA: TGTGCCAGCAGTAAGGGAGAGGCTGAAGCTTTCTCT. This sequence encodes CASSKGEAEAFS.

The V call is TRBV29-1, the J call TRBJ2-7; D unresolved. Germline-derived CDR1 and CDR2 are SQVTM and ANQGSEA. The CDR3 covers 13 residues. The V end lost 8 bases, the J end lost 2 bases, and 16 bases lay between the germline ends. CDR3 coding DNA: TGCAGCCTTGGGGTATCTGGGACCTACGAGCAGTACTTC. It translates to CSLGVSGTYEQYF.

The chain combines TRBV6-6 with TRBJ2-7; D is unresolved. The CDR3 sequence is 11 residues long. V dropped 5 bases and J dropped 8 bases, with 10 bases sitting between them. Per germline, CDR1 MNHNY and CDR2 SVGAGI (reference sequence). CDR3 protein: CASSDPTQQYF. For the CDR3, the DNA is TGTGCCAGCAGTGATCCGACACAGCAGTACTTC.

Many counts were recorded for this clonotype. The genes are TRBV7-6 and TRBJ2-5; no clear D. This CDR3 has 13 amino acids. With 2 bases removed from V and 4 bases from J, the gap between germline ends came to 8 bases. Germline V gene sequence: CDR1 SGHVS, CDR2 FNYEAQ. Written as DNA, the CDR3 is TGTGCCAGCAGCTTACATCTTGGAGAGACCCAGTACTTC. Translation: CASSLHLGETQYF.

This clonotype was seen repeatedly, ten times or more. V is TRBV6-5 and J is TRBJ1-6; D is ambiguous. The CDR3 totals 11 residues. The ends were cut back, 8 bases at V and 6 bases at J, with 5 bases in the middle. The germline V gene encodes CDR1 MNHEY and CDR2 SVGAGI. CDR3 in DNA: TGTGCCAGCGGAATTAATTCACCCCTCCACTTT. Its translation is CASGINSPLHF.

This clonotype was found many times. The rearrangement links TRBV19 to TRBJ1-3, with D unresolved. The CDR3 sequence is 15 residues long. The V gene's germline CDR1 is LNHDA and CDR2 SQIVND (reference sequence). V shed 5 bases and J shed 2 bases, with 13 bases lying between them. Here the CDR3 DNA reads TGTGCCAGTAGTGAACAAAAAGGAACTGGAAACACCATATATTTT. Translation: CASSEQKGTGNTIYF.

The chain links TRBV10-3 to TRBJ1-2; 11 nucleotides align to TRBD1. V gave up 10 bases and J gave up 3 bases; unmatched junction bases: 13. Looked up from germline, CDR1 is ENHRY and CDR2 is SYGVKD. There are 16 residues in the CDR3. The CDR3 DNA is TGTGCCAGCACCCCTAGGTGGACAGGGGGCTACTATGGCTACACCTTC. Amino acid sequence: CASTPRWTGGYYGYTF.

This clonotype came up many times. The chain has TRBV20-1 and TRBJ2-7, with 8 bases fitting TRBD2. With V trimmed by 4 bases and J by 5 bases, 10 bases remained unmatched. The V gene's germline CDR1 is DFQATT and CDR2 SNEGSKA (reference sequence). CDR3 size: 14 residues. In DNA, the CDR3 is TGCAGTGCTAACGTCATCGCGGGAGGACACGAGCAGTACTTC. This gives the protein CSANVIAGGHEQYF.

This clonotype was counted between two and nine times. This rearrangement joins TRBV20-1 to TRBJ1-5; TRBD1 might be the D (5 bases). CDR3 length: 16 amino acids. Germline loops: CDR1 DFQATT, CDR2 SNEGSKA (reference sequence). Trimming took 0 bases from V and 9 from J, leaving 21 bases between them. The CDR3 spells CSARDLSDSLLWPQHF. Here the CDR3 DNA reads TGCAGTGCTAGAGATCTTTCTGACAGCCTCCTCTGGCCCCAGCATTTT.

The gene calls are TRBV9 and TRBJ1-1, with a weak D call TRBD1 (6 bases). Trimming took 3 bases from V and 7 from J, leaving 13 bases between them. Germline V lookup: CDR1 SGDLS, CDR2 YYNGEE. The CDR3 covers 13 residues. Written as DNA, the CDR3 is TGTGCCAGCAGCGCACAGGGAGTGGGTGAAGCTTTCTTT. It yields the protein CASSAQGVGEAFF.

This clonotype occurred a few times. The chain links TRBV5-1 to TRBJ2-5; possible D gene TRBD2, 5 bases. V was clipped by 2 bases and J by 5 bases, with 13 bases between them. The CDR3 is 14 amino acids. Germline V gene lookup returns CDR1 SGHRS and CDR2 YFSETQ. CDR3 in amino acids: CASSFGNSAETQYF. The CDR3, as DNA: TGCGCCAGCAGCTTCGGTAATAGCGCTGAGACCCAGTACTTC.

This chain links TRBV5-5 with TRBJ2-7; 8 bases map to TRBD2. The J segment lost 2 bases and the V segment lost 8 bases, leaving 6 bases of the junction unmatched. CDR3 length equals 13 residues. The germline V gene has CDR1 SGHKS and CDR2 YYEKEE (reference sequence). In DNA form, the CDR3 reads TGTGCCAGTATTCGCGGGGGGACCTACGAGCAGTACTTC. Its protein product is CASIRGGTYEQYF.

Concerning this clonotype itself: The junction and the germline gene differ at one end; a read error may be behind it. The CDR3 region has the DNA TGTGCCAGCACCGCGGGGCAGGGACTGAACTACGAGAAGTACTTC. Protein product: CASTAGQGLNYEKYF. The chain employs TRBV19 and TRBJ2-7; possibly TRBD2 for D (6 bases). This CDR3 comprises 15 residues. Germline-derived CDR1 and CDR2 are LNHDA and SQIVND (reference sequence).